This entry describes one T cell receptor beta chain. The antigen remains unidentified. This entry belongs to a study of T cell repertoires in cytomegalovirus infection. Each CDR3 protein is one row after TCRdb ran MiXCR on the reads. The profile shows approximately 270,000 distinct CDR3 sequences, roughly a fifth of them singletons. CDR3 length: 14 amino acids. From germline, CDR1 is SGHTA and CDR2 FQGNSA. V dropped 3 bases and J dropped 5; count of bases not matched to a gene: 7. The sample consisted of cultured PBMCs, taken from culture after CMV antigen stimulation. This TCR was sampled from a human donor in good health (CMV status not recorded). Some clones in this sample may be carry-over from other donors' samples. This chain connects TRBV7-2 to TRBJ2-7, with 7 bases lining up with TRBD2. The CDR3 is CASSFGGWENEQYF. In nucleotides, the CDR3 is TGTGCCAGCAGCTTCGGGGGGTGGGAGAACGAGCAGTACTTC.